The T cell receptor (beta chain) under discussion was sequenced for a study of CD8 T cells in ankylosing spondylitis. Study findings and constraints: Made up of under ten highly homologous variants, a TCR beta motif appeared characteristic of ankylosing spondylitis blood.

CDR1 SGHDT and CDR2 YYEEEE come from the germline V gene. With 0 bases clipped from V and 2 bases from J, the junction kept 5 bases outside the gene matches. This CDR3 has 15 residues. Concerning this clonotype: Antigen: not known.

Library preparation for TCR beta used quantitative 5'-RACE with molecular barcodes. TCRdb redid the calling of the 5' RACE reads with MiXCR, one entry per CDR3 protein. The sample includes 250,000 to 350,000 distinct CDR3 sequences, less than 10% of them seen just once. The receptor was derived from a male donor with ankylosing spondylitis. The V gene is TRBV5-6, the J gene TRBJ2-7; 7 bases match TRBD2. The sample taken for sequencing was blood, either unsorted or a sorted T cell fraction (not recorded which). The CDR3 is CASSLEAGAPYEQYF. CDR3 DNA sequence: TGTGCCAGCAGCTTGGAGGCGGGAGCACCCTACGAGCAGTACTTC.